This T cell receptor beta chain derives from a study of cytomegalovirus exposure and HLA in healthy donors. Looking at the study overall: About 80 million unique TCRs from HLA-typed donors were held in an early data release. Study-wide results and caveats: Most TCR sequences were rare, but some public TCRs occurred in many donors. Later analysis identified some 16,000 TCR beta sequences associated with HLA alleles, using a false discovery rate threshold of 0.05.

Germline V CDR1 and CDR2: SEHNR, FQNEAQ (reference sequence). With V trimmed by 5 bases and J by 3 bases, 20 bases remained unmatched. CDR3 size: 19 residues. A multiplex PCR was run with 60 Vbeta primers and 13 Jbeta primers. Sequencing was performed with immunoSEQ multiplex PCR; in TCRdb, only in-frame clones are kept and a portion is missing. The sample holds roughly 97,000 clones, around 81% seen once. Comment on this clone: The target antigen is unknown.

Sequenced input: PBMCs. The TCR was taken from a man aged 40-50 years in good health and CMV-seropositive. The chain recombines TRBV7-9 with TRBJ2-5, with 8 bases aligning to TRBD2. The CDR3 DNA reads as TGTGCCAGCAGCCCTCCGGGACTAGGGCGACTGGGGGGGGAAGAGACCCAGTACTTC. Protein product: CASSPPGLGRLGGEETQYF.